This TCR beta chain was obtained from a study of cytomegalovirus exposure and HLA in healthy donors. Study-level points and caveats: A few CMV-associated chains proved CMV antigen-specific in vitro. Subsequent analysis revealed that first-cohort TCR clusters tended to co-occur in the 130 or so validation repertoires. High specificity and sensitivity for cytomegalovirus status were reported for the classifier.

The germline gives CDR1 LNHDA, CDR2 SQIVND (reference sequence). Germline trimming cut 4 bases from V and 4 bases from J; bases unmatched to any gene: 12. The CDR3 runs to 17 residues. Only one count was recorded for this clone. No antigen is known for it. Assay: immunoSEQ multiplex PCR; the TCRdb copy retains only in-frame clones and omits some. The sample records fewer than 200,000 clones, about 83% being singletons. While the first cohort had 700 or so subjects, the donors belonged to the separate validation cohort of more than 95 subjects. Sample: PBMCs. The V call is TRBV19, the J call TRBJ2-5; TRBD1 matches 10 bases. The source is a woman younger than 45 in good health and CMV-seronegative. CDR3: CASSTHSGTGVGETQYF. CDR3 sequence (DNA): TGTGCCAGTAGTACCCACTCCGGGACAGGGGTTGGAGAGACCCAGTACTTC.